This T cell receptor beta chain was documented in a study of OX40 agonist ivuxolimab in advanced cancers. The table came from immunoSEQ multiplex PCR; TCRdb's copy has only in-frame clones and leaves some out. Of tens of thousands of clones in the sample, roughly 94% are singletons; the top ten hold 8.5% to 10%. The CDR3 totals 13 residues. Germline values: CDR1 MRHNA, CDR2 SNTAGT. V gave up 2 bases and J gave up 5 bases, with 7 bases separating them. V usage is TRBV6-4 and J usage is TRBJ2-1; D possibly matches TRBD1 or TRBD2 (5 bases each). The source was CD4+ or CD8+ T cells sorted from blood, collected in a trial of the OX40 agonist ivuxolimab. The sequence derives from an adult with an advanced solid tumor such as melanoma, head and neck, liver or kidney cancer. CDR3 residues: CASSDGDHNEQFF. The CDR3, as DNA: TGTGCCAGCAGTGACGGGGACCACAATGAGCAGTTCTTC.